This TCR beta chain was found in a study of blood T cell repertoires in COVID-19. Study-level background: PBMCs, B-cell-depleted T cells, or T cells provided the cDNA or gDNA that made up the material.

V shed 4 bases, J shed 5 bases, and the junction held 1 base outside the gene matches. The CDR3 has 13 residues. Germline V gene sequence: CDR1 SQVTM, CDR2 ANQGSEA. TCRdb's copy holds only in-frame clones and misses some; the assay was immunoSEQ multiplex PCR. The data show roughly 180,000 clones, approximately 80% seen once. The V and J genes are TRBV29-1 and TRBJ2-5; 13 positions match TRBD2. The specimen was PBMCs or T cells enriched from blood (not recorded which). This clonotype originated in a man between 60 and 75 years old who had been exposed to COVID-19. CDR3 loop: CSVGLAGGETQYF. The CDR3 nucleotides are TGCAGCGTTGGACTAGCGGGAGGTGAGACCCAGTACTTC. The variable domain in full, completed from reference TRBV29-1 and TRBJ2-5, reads SAVISQKPSRDICQRGTSLTIQCQVDSQVTMMFWYRQQPGQSLTLIATANQGSEATYESGFVIDKFPISRPNLTFSTLTVSNMSPEDSSIYLCSVGLAGGETQYFGPGTRLLVL.